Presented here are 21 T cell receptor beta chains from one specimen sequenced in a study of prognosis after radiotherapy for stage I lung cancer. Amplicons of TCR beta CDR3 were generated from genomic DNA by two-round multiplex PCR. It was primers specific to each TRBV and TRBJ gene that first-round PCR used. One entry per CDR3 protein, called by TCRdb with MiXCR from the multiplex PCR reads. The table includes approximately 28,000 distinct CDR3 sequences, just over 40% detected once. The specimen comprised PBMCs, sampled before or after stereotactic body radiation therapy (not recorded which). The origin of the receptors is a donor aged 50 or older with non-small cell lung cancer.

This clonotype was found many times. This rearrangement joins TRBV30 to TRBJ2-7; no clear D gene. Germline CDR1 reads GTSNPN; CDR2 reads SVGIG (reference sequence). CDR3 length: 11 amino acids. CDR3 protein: CASQEGYEQYF. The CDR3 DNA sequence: TGTGCTTCTCAAGAAGGCTACGAGCAGTACTTC.

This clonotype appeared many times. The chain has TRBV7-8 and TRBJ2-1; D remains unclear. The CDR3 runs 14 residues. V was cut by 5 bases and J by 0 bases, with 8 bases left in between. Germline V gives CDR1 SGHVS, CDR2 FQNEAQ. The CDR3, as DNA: TGTGCCAGCAGCCCCAGGAGCTCCTACAATGAGCAGTTCTTC. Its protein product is CASSPRSSYNEQFF.

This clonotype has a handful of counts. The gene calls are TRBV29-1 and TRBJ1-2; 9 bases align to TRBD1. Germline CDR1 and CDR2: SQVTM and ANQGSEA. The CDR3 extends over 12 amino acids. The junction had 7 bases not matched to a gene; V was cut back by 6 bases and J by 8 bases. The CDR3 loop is CSVRTGEDGYTF. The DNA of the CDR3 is TGCAGCGTAAGGACAGGGGAGGACGGCTACACCTTC.

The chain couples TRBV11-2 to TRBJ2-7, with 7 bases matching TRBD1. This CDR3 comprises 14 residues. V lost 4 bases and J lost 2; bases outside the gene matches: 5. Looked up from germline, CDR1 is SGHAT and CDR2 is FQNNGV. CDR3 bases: TGTGCCAGCAGCTCCTCAGGGGGTACCTACGAGCAGTACTTC. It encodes CASSSSGGTYEQYF.

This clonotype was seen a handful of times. The CDR3 nucleotides read TGCAGTGCCCCGAGTGAAAACATTCAGTACTTC. It is translated as CSAPSENIQYF. The chain links TRBV20-1 to TRBJ2-4; D call uncertain. CDR3 length: 11 amino acids. V gave up 6 bases and J gave up 5 bases, with 8 bases separating them. Germline lookup yields CDR1 DFQATT and CDR2 SNEGSKA (reference sequence).

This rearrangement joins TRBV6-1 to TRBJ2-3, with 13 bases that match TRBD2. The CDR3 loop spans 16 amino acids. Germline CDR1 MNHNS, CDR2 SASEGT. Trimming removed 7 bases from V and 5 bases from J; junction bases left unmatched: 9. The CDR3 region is CASKTGLAGAVDTQYF. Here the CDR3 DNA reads TGTGCCAGCAAAACCGGACTAGCGGGAGCCGTAGATACGCAGTATTTT.

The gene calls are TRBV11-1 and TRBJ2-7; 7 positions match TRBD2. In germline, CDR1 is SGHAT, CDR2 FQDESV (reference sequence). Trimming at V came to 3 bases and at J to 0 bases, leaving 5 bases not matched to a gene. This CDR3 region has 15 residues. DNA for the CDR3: TGTGCCAGCAGCTTCCGGTGGGGGGGCTCCTACGAGCAGTACTTC. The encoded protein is CASSFRWGGSYEQYF.

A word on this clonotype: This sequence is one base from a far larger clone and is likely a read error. The CDR3: CASSFPGASHLHF. Here the CDR3 DNA reads TGTGCCAGCAGTTTTCCAGGGGCTTCACACCTCCACTTT. The genes are TRBV6-9 and TRBJ1-6, with D maybe TRBD1 (6 bases). The length of the CDR3 is 13 residues. Germline V CDR1 and CDR2: MNHGY, SVAAGI.

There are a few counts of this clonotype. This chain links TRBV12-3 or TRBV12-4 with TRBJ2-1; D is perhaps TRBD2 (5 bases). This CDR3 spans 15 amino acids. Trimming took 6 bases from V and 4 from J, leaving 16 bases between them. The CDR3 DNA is TGTGCCAGCAGCGATCCGGGGTTTTTGTACAATGAGCAGTTCTTC. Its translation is CASSDPGFLYNEQFF.

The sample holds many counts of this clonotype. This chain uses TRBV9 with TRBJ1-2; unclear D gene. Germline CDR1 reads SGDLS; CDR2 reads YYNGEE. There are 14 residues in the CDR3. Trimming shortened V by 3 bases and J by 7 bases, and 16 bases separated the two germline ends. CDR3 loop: CASSEAPGSGGYTF. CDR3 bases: TGTGCCAGCAGCGAGGCCCCCGGGTCCGGTGGCTACACCTTC.

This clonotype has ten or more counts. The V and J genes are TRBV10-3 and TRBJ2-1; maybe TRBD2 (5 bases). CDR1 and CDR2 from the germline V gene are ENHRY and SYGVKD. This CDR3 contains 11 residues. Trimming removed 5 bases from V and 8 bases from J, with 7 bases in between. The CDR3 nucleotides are TGTGCCATCAGTTGGCGGGATGAGCAGTTCTTC. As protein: CAISWRDEQFF.

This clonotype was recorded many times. The CDR3 bases are TGTGCCAGCAGCCCCCAGACTAGCGGGGGGAGGGACGAGCAGTACTTC. This gives the protein CASSPQTSGGRDEQYF. The chain uses TRBV13 and TRBJ2-7; 13 bases line up with TRBD2. CDR3 length: 16 residues. From germline, CDR1 is PRHDT and CDR2 FYEKMQ (reference sequence). Trimming at V came to 5 bases and at J to 5 bases, leaving 9 bases not matched to a gene.

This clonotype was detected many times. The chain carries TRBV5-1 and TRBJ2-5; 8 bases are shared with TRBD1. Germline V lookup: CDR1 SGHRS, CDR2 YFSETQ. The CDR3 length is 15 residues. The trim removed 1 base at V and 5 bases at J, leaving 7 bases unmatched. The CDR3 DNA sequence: TGCGCCAGCAGCTTGATTCCAGGGGGCGCGGAGACCCAGTACTTC. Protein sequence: CASSLIPGGAETQYF.

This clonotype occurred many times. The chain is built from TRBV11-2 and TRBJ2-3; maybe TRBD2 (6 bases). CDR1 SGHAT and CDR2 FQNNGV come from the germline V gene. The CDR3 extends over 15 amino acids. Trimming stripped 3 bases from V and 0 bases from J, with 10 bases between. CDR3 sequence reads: CASSLGGASTDTQYF. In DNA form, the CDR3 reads TGTGCCAGCAGCTTGGGGGGTGCCAGCACAGATACGCAGTATTTT.

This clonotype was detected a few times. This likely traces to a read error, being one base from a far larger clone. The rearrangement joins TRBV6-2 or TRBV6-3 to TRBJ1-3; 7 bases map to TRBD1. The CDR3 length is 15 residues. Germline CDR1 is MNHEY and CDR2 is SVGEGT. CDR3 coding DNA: TGTGCCAGCGCGCGATTACAGGGGTCTGGAAACACCATGTATTTT. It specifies CASARLQGSGNTMYF.

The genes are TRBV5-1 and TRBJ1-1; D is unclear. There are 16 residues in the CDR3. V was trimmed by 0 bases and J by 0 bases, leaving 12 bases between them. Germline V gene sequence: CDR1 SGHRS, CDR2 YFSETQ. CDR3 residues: CASSLDAMGMNTEAFF. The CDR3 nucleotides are TGCGCCAGCAGCTTGGACGCTATGGGGATGAACACTGAAGCTTTCTTT.

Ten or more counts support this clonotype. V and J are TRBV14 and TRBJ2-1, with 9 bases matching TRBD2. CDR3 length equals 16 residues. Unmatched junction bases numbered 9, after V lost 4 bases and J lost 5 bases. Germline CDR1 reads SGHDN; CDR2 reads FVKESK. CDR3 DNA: TGTGCCAGCAGCCCCCTTCGGACTAGCGTGAACAATGAGCAGTTCTTC. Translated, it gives CASSPLRTSVNNEQFF.

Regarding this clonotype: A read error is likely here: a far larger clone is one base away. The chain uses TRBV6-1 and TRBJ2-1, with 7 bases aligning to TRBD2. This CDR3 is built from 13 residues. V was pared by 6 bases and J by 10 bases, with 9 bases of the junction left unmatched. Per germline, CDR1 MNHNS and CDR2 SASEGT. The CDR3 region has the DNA TGTGCCAGCAGCCTAGCGGTAGTAGGGGAGCAGTTCTTC. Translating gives CASSLAVVGEQFF.

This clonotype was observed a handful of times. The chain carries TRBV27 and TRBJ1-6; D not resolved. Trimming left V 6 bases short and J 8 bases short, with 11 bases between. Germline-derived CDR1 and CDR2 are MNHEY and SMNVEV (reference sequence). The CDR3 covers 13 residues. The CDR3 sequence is CASSPFGDSPLHF. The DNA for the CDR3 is TGTGCCAGCAGCCCGTTTGGGGATTCACCCCTCCACTTT.

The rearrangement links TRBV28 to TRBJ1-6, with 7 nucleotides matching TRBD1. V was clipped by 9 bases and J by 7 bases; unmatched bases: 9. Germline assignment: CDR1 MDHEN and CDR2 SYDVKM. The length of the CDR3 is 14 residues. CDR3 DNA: TGTGCCAGGGCCCAGGACAGGCACAATTCACCCCTCCACTTT. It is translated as CARAQDRHNSPLHF. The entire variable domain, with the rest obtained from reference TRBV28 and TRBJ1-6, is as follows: DVKVTQSSRYLVKRTGEKVFLECVQDMDHENMFWYRQDPGLGLRLIYFSYDVKMKEKGDIPEGYSVSREKKERFSLILESASTNQTSMYLCARAQDRHNSPLHFGNGTRLTVT.

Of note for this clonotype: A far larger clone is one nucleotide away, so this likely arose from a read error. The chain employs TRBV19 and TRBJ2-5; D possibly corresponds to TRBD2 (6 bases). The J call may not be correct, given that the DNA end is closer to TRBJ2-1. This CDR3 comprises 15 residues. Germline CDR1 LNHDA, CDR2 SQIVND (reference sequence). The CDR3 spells CASSIFGRGYNEQFF. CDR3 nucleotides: TGTGCCAGTAGTATTTTTGGGCGGGGTTACAATGAGCAGTTCTTC.